This TCR beta chain came from a study of spatial heterogeneity in lung cancer. Background on the study: Among detected sequences, beta-chain ones consistently exceeded alpha-chain ones in number.

Study-wide findings and caveats: Ubiquitous expanded tumor TCRs appeared in blood more at resection than follow-up.

Every individual TCR cDNA molecule carried its own unique molecular identifier, which allowed correction of PCR and sequencing errors. TCRdb passed the 5' RACE reads through MiXCR, listing each CDR3 protein once. This repertoire shows over 10,000 distinct CDR3 sequences, about 14% found once; its top ten account for around two fifths. V was clipped by 4 bases and J by 8 bases, with 9 bases between them. Per the germline V gene, CDR1 is WSHSY and CDR2 is SAAADI. This CDR3 region has 13 residues. This clonotype has more than one count but fewer than ten. Its antigen remains unknown. Time point here: sample taken at primary tumor resection. No cell sorting; template was whole RNA from tumor, lung tissue or PBMC. Untreated early-stage non-small cell lung cancer patients, over 55 in total, were the donors.

The sequences come from PBMCs, collected at surgery. This TCR derives from a male donor with early-stage non-small cell lung cancer. The chain uses TRBV10-2 and TRBJ1-6; D unresolved. The chain's CDR3 is CASSVREYSPLHF. In DNA, the CDR3 is TGCGCCAGCAGTGTTCGGGAGTATTCACCCCTCCACTTT.